The next 5 T cell receptor beta chains were all read from a single sample in a study of blood T cell repertoires in COVID-19. Sequencing was performed with immunoSEQ multiplex PCR; in TCRdb, only in-frame clones are kept and a portion is missing. Counted here are over 95,000 clones, approximately 90% occurring once; the ten biggest clones make up about 18%. Sequencing used peripheral blood. The source of these receptors is a human donor with acute or convalescent COVID-19. The donor label of this sample is uncertain.

CDR3 loop: CASSRNGAGQETQYF. CDR3 DNA: TGTGCCAGTAGTAGGAATGGAGCGGGACAAGAGACCCAGTACTTC. The chain couples TRBV19 to TRBJ2-5; 7 bases fit TRBD2. Germline V gene lookup returns CDR1 LNHDA and CDR2 SQIVND (reference sequence). The V and J ends lost 4 bases and 2 bases, in that order; junction bases with no gene match: 7. The CDR3 is 15 residues long.

V is TRBV9 and J is TRBJ1-2; D perhaps matches TRBD1 (5 bases). V was trimmed by 2 bases and J by 3 bases, leaving 17 bases between them. The CDR3 loop spans 16 amino acids. Germline V gene data show CDR1 as SGDLS and CDR2 as YYNGEE. CDR3 region: CASSVSVIRQHYGYTF. CDR3 coding DNA: TGTGCCAGCAGCGTTTCCGTTATTCGACAGCACTATGGCTACACCTTC.

The chain uses TRBV5-4 and TRBJ2-7, with unresolved D. Trimming shortened V by 4 bases and J by 2 bases, and 13 bases separated the two germline ends. CDR1 and CDR2 from the germline V gene are SGHNT and YYREEE (reference sequence). The CDR3 has 14 amino acids. CDR3 coding DNA: TGTGCCAGCAGCCCAAAGAGTAAGCCCTACGAGCAGTACTTC. Protein: CASSPKSKPYEQYF.

This sequence joins TRBV27 and TRBJ2-7, with D perhaps matching TRBD1 (6 bases). V was pared by 5 bases and J by 4 bases, with 24 bases between. This CDR3 region has 17 residues. CDR1 is MNHEY and CDR2 is SMNVEV in the germline V gene (reference sequence). The CDR3 here is CASSHLKTTGAPYEQYF. The CDR3, as DNA: TGTGCCAGCAGTCACCTAAAAACGACAGGAGCCCCTTACGAGCAGTACTTC.

The chain employs TRBV10-3 and TRBJ1-3; 7 nucleotides align to TRBD1. The length of the CDR3 is 16 residues. V shed 11 bases and J 0 bases; nucleotides not matched to a gene: 13. CDR1 ENHRY and CDR2 SYGVKD come from the germline V gene. The CDR3 DNA reads TGTGCCGCTATGATTAGGGGGCAGAGCTCTGGAAACACCATATATTTT. Protein: CAAMIRGQSSGNTIYF.